This T cell receptor (beta chain) was identified during a study of blood T cell repertoires in COVID-19. Trimming removed 5 bases at V and 7 bases at J, with 15 bases between. The CDR3 totals 14 residues. Per germline, CDR1 SGHTA and CDR2 FQGNSA. Only in-frame clones appear in the TCRdb table, and some are missing; sequencing was by immunoSEQ multiplex PCR. The data contain tens of thousands of clones, about 82% of them seen just once; the ten biggest clones take up 18%. The receptor was derived from a woman in her fifties or sixties with acute or convalescent COVID-19. The rearrangement uses TRBV7-2 and TRBJ1-5; perhaps TRBD1 as D (5 bases). The sequencing input was peripheral blood. The CDR3 DNA reads as TGTGCCAGCAGCGAGGCAGGGCGGGGGCAGCCCCAGCATTTT. Protein: CASSEAGRGQPQHF.